The present entry profiles one TCR beta chain with its context. Its binding antigen is unknown. Per-nucleotide qualities are absent, and no much larger clonotype sits a single base away. The data stem from a study of regulatory dendritic cells for organ transplantation (dated by TCRdb to 2016 to 2017). About the full investigation: TCRbeta repertoires were sequenced from sorted naive and memory CD4+ and CD8+ T cells before and after allostimulation with regulatory or mature dendritic cells. What the research found in general, with its limitations: Sequencing was done in only two subjects, and the authors reported considerable heterogeneity between individuals in the alloreactive memory CD8+ T cell pool. Among the resting subsets, the most alloreactive TCR clonotypes were found in memory CD8+ T cells. Repertoires were highly diverse in naive CD4+ and CD8+ T cells, less diverse in memory cells, and most oligoclonal in memory CD8+ cells. In both subjects, allostimulation led to expansion of memory CD8+ clones, though the expansion induced by regulatory dendritic cells appeared to be more limited than that induced by mature dendritic cells.

FACS was used to sort CD4+ or CD8+ cells into naive T cells (CD45RA+) and memory T cells (CD45RO+). Two healthy control subjects provided the T cells used for TCR sequencing. Unstimulated sorted T cell subsets served as baseline controls for the mixed lymphocyte reactions. The Qiagen DNeasy Blood & Tissue Kit was used for extraction of genomic DNA. V is pruned by 3 bases and J by 0 bases, leaving 9 bases of the junction without a gene match. The germline V gene specifies SGHTA as CDR1 and FQGNSA as CDR2. Reading from cysteine to phenylalanine, the CDR3 counts 18 amino acids. Just CDR3 DNA is preserved here, 54 bases in frame from base 1. The TCRbeta CDR3 regions were amplified in a multiplexed two-step PCR with Vbeta-specific forward primers and Jbeta-specific reverse primers. TCRbeta libraries were sequenced on an Illumina instrument through the immunoSEQ service. The authors' pipeline ran thus. IMGT annotation was used to assign V, D and J genes, and synthetic CDR3 analogues were used to correct counts for multiplex PCR bias. Repertoire clonality was computed in the immunoSEQ Analyzer as one minus normalized Shannon entropy. Clonal expansion was defined using Fisher's exact test with Benjamini-Hochberg false discovery rate control and a two-tailed threshold of P<0.01. Held by TCRdb, this immuneACCESS table contains in-frame sequences only and omits some clones. Under half of the omission traces to an unresolved V gene where checked; the cause of the rest is unknown. The DNA was the basis for D and trimming; V, J and clone size are from that table. A total of under 35,000 clones appear in this sample, 85% to 90% of them only once. The ten largest clones represent over 0.05% of the sample.

The sequence was collected from a human donor in good health. Sequencing used naive CD4+ T cells from blood. Interpreted using the paper, the cell subset or site label stands for: CD45RA+ naive T cells. Recombination connected TRBV7-2 to TRBJ1-4; 8 junctional bases match TRBD1. The DNA reads TGTGCCAGCAGCTTGACAGGACAGGGACGTGCAACTAATGAAAAACTGTTTTTT. Translated, it reads CASSLTGQGRATNEKLFF. The CDR3 plus the reference TRBV7-2 and TRBJ1-4 genes for the other parts give the full variable domain: GAGVSQSPSNKVTEKGKDVELRCDPISGHTALYWYRQSLGQGLEFLIYFQGNSAPDKSGLPSDRFSAERTGGSVSTLTIQRTQQEDSAVYLCASSLTGQGRATNEKLFFGSGTQLSVL.